This T cell receptor beta chain was identified during a study of blood T cell repertoires in COVID-19. Study context: There were acute and convalescent COVID-19 samples, and they came from the United States, Italy and Spain. T cells, B-cell-depleted T cells, or PBMCs supplied cDNA or gDNA.

This clone was recorded a few times. As originally analysed: Nucleated cell counts were estimated from reference gene primer amplification. Using immunoSEQ multiplex PCR, the repertoire was profiled, and TCRdb retains in-frame clones only, with some absent. That table furnishes V, J and clone size, whereas the DNA furnished D and trimming. The data show tens of thousands of clones, with 86% seen just once and 25% to 35% held by the top ten. Per germline, CDR1 SGHVS and CDR2 FNYEAQ. The CDR3 runs to 13 residues. V dropped 3 bases and J dropped 9 bases, with 14 bases sitting between them. Sequencing input: peripheral blood. The genes are TRBV7-6 and TRBJ2-5, with a tentative D call TRBD2 (5 bases). The clonotype was recovered from a man aged 45 to 65 with active or convalescent COVID-19. The CDR3 DNA sequence: TGTGCCAGCAGCTTGGAGGACGGGCGTCCCCAGTACTTC. It is translated as CASSLEDGRPQYF.